Below, one T cell receptor (beta chain) is given with its context. CDR1 and CDR2 from the germline V gene are SGHTA and FQGNSA. V dropped 5 bases and J dropped 5 bases, with 9 bases sitting between them. This CDR3 contains 12 residues. The protocol was immunoSEQ multiplex PCR, while the TCRdb copy is restricted to in-frame clones and leaves out a portion. The sample consists of about 83,000 clones, roughly 80% of them appearing once. These data come from a study of blood T cell repertoires in COVID-19. The wider study: Samples of COVID-19 (acute and convalescent) were obtained from the United States, Italy and Spain. T cells, B-cell-depleted T cells, or PBMCs supplied cDNA or gDNA.

The rearrangement joins TRBV7-2 to TRBJ2-5; possibly TRBD2 for D (6 bases). The sample consisted of peripheral blood. The TCR originated in an elderly woman with acute or convalescent COVID-19. The CDR3 DNA reads as TGTGCCAGCAGCCCGGGGAGGGAGACCCAGTACTTC. It translates to CASSPGRETQYF.